This TCR beta chain was identified in a study of blood T cell repertoires in COVID-19. After removal of 0 bases from V and 4 bases from J, the junction contained 8 bases not matched to a gene. The CDR3 spans 17 residues. Germline assignment: CDR1 SGHTA and CDR2 FQGNSA. Produced via immunoSEQ multiplex PCR; TCRdb's table is partial and in-frame only. The table shows 310,000 or so clones, with roughly 90% occurring only once. This clone was seen a handful of times. The sample was peripheral blood. V and J are TRBV7-2 and TRBJ2-2; 7 bases map to TRBD2. The clonotype was recovered from a woman aged 30 to 39 with COVID-19, enrolled during active disease. The DNA for the CDR3 is TGTGCCAGCAGCTTAGCGCCGACTAGCAGACTCACCGGGGAGCTGTTTTTT. Its protein product is CASSLAPTSRLTGELFF.